The entry below describes one T cell receptor beta chain. These data are taken from a study of blood T cell repertoires in COVID-19. Study details: PBMCs, B-cell-depleted T cells, or T cells provided the cDNA or gDNA that made up the material.

CDR3 length equals 16 residues. J was trimmed by 0 bases and V by 2 bases; bases with no gene match: 4. Germline values: CDR1 MNHEY, CDR2 SVGAGI. Original handling: Reference gene primer amplification yielded estimated nucleated cell counts. Clones were sequenced by immunoSEQ multiplex PCR, and TCRdb holds only the in-frame ones, with some missing. The V and J calls and clone size were taken over from that table, and D and trimming were inferred from the DNA. The sample includes fewer than 450,000 clones, less than 90% of them seen just once. This chain joins TRBV6-5 and TRBJ1-3, with 7 nucleotides matching TRBD1. The clonotype originates from a woman aged 25-40 years who had recovered from COVID-19. Sequencing used PBMCs or T cells enriched from blood (not recorded which). CDR3: CASSYRRTGSGNTIYF. The CDR3, as DNA: TGTGCCAGCAGTTACCGAAGGACAGGCTCTGGAAACACCATATATTTT.